These 25 T cell receptor beta chains were all obtained from the same sample, sequenced in a study of T-cell reconstitution after alpha-beta-depleted transplantation in children. TCRbeta library preparation incorporated unique molecular identifiers. TCRdb called the PCR reads again in MiXCR, with one record for every CDR3 protein. Of some 290,000 distinct CDR3 sequences detected, approximately 9.6% appear once; the ten largest clones hold roughly a tenth. Sequenced here: PBMCs from the stem cell graft donor, sampled from the stem cell graft. The receptors originated from a human donor who donated a stem cell graft to a child with SCID.

V is TRBV7-2 and J is TRBJ2-1; D unresolved. The CDR3 spans 16 residues. Trimming left V 0 bases short and J 2 bases short, with 11 bases between. Germline V CDR1 and CDR2: SGHTA, FQGNSA. The CDR3 bases are TGTGCCAGCAGCTTAGCGCCGGTAGGTCCCTACAATGAGCAGTTCTTC. Protein product: CASSLAPVGPYNEQFF.

Only a few counts were recorded for this clonotype. CDR3 region: CASSPPKRTGGYNEQFF. The CDR3 DNA reads TGTGCCAGCTCACCTCCGAAAAGGACAGGGGGCTACAATGAGCAGTTCTTC. The chain couples TRBV18 to TRBJ2-1; 10 bases align to TRBD1. The CDR3 extends over 17 amino acids. Germline V lookup: CDR1 KGHSH, CDR2 LQKENI. Unmatched junction bases numbered 8, after V lost 3 bases and J lost 3 bases. The full variable domain, with the rest looked up from reference TRBV18 and TRBJ2-1, is NAGVMQNPRHLVRRRGQEARLRCSPMKGHSHVYWYRQLPEEGLKFMVYLQKENIIDESGMPKERFSAEFPKEGPSILRIQQVVRGDSAAYFCASSPPKRTGGYNEQFFGPGTRLTVL.

The chain carries TRBV12-3 or TRBV12-4 and TRBJ2-1, with 8 bases identical to TRBD1. This CDR3 is built from 15 residues. V gave up 3 bases and J gave up 5 bases; unmatched junction bases: 6. The CDR3 bases are TGTGCCAGCAGTTTGCAGGGGGCTCTGAACAATGAGCAGTTCTTC. It is translated as CASSLQGALNNEQFF.

The gene calls are TRBV10-3 and TRBJ2-6; no clear D gene. Per germline, CDR1 ENHRY and CDR2 SYGVKD. CDR3 length: 17 residues. V was shortened by 0 bases and J by 0 bases, with 9 bases between the two germline ends. The CDR3 DNA follows: TGTGCCATCAGTGAGTCAGCGCTCAGCTCTGGGGCCAACGTCCTGACTTTC. This translates into CAISESALSSGANVLTF.

The chain carries TRBV7-8 and TRBJ1-1; possible D gene TRBD1, 6 bases. CDR1 and CDR2 from the germline V gene are SGHVS and FQNEAQ. Trimming removed 0 bases at V and 4 bases at J, with 12 bases between. There are 15 residues in the CDR3. In DNA, the CDR3 is TGTGCCAGCAGCTTAGCGGGGGCCTCAGGCACTGAAGCTTTCTTT. Residues: CASSLAGASGTEAFF.

This clonotype has more than one count but fewer than ten. The rearrangement joins TRBV7-2 to TRBJ2-5, with 8 bases matching TRBD2. Germline V CDR1 and CDR2: SGHTA, FQGNSA. V lost 5 bases to trimming and J lost 1 base; unmatched junction nucleotides: 6. The CDR3 contains 15 residues. The chain's CDR3 is CASSQAGVGQETQYF. CDR3 DNA sequence: TGTGCCAGCAGCCAAGCGGGGGTCGGCCAAGAGACCCAGTACTTC. The whole variable domain, filled in from reference TRBV7-2 and TRBJ2-5, reads GAGVSQSPSNKVTEKGKDVELRCDPISGHTALYWYRQSLGQGLEFLIYFQGNSAPDKSGLPSDRFSAERTGGSVSTLTIQRTQQEDSAVYLCASSQAGVGQETQYFGPGTRLLVL.

This chain connects TRBV20-1 to TRBJ2-7; D is unresolved. The germline CDR1 and CDR2 sequences are DFQATT and SNEGSKA (reference sequence). This CDR3 has 14 residues. The germline V and J ends were trimmed by 2 bases and 1 base, with 12 bases remaining between them. DNA of the CDR3: TGCAGTGCTAGATTCCGGGTAGGGTCCTACGAGCAGTACTTC. It translates to CSARFRVGSYEQYF.

This sequence joins TRBV5-5 and TRBJ2-2; perhaps TRBD1 as D (5 bases). This CDR3 is 16 amino acids long. The V end lost 2 bases, the J end lost 5 bases, and 16 bases lay between the germline ends. Germline V CDR1 and CDR2: SGHKS, YYEKEE (reference sequence). DNA of the CDR3: TGTGCCAGCAGCTTAGCCAGGGTATTGGGGACCGGGGAGCTGTTTTTT. This encodes CASSLARVLGTGELFF.

This clonotype was seen more than once but under ten times. CDR3 DNA: TGTGCCAGCAGCTCTAGGGTGGGGGTGAACACTGAAGCTTTCTTT. It codes for CASSSRVGVNTEAFF. The V gene is TRBV7-2, the J gene TRBJ1-1; a weak D match, TRBD1 (5 bases). The germline V gene has CDR1 SGHTA and CDR2 FQGNSA. The CDR3 consists of 15 residues. Trimming cost V 4 bases and J 0 bases, with 12 bases left between them.

This clonotype was observed a handful of times. The rearrangement joins TRBV12-3 or TRBV12-4 to TRBJ2-5; the D gene is possibly TRBD1 (5 bases). V shed 1 base and J shed 4 bases, with 10 bases lying between them. The CDR3 sequence is 14 residues long. As DNA, the CDR3 is TGTGCCAGCAGTTTAGTCCAGGGAAGAGAGACCCAGTACTTC. As protein: CASSLVQGRETQYF.

This clonotype was detected a few times. The rearrangement uses TRBV7-8 and TRBJ1-3; the D is unclear. The CDR3 is made up of 14 amino acids. V lost 1 base to trimming and J lost 0 bases, with 4 bases between them. The germline gives CDR1 SGHVS, CDR2 FQNEAQ. CDR3 loop: CASSLVRSGNTIYF. In DNA form, the CDR3 reads TGTGCCAGCAGCTTAGTCCGCTCTGGAAACACCATATATTTT.

The chain couples TRBV5-1 to TRBJ1-1; unclear D gene. The V gene lost 0 bases and the J gene lost 6 bases, with 9 bases spanning the gap. Germline V gene data show CDR1 as SGHRS and CDR2 as YFSETQ. The CDR3 has 13 residues. CDR3 in DNA: TGCGCCAGCAGCTTGGGAGGTAACCCTGAAGCTTTCTTT. It encodes CASSLGGNPEAFF.

This clonotype was counted between two and nine times. V gene TRBV3-1 combines with J gene TRBJ1-4; D is possibly TRBD1 (5 bases). The length of the CDR3 is 15 residues. V was shortened by 4 bases and J by 8 bases, with 17 bases between the two germline ends. Per the germline V gene, CDR1 is LGHDT and CDR2 is YNNKEL (reference sequence). The CDR3 DNA reads as TGTGCCAGCAGCCGCCAGGCCAGGGATGAGGAAAAACTGTTTTTT. Translating gives CASSRQARDEEKLFF. The entire variable domain, with the rest obtained from reference TRBV3-1 and TRBJ1-4, is as follows: DTAVSQTPKYLVTQMGNDKSIKCEQNLGHDTMYWYKQDSKKFLKIMFSYNNKELIINETVPNRFSPKSPDKAHLNLHINSLELGDSAVYFCASSRQARDEEKLFFGSGTQLSVL.

This clonotype was picked up many times. DNA for the CDR3: TGTGCCAGCAGCTTAGGCGGCAGGGGGAACACTGAAGCTTTCTTT. Protein: CASSLGGRGNTEAFF. The chain carries TRBV7-8 and TRBJ1-1; TRBD1 is a possible D gene (6 bases). CDR1 is SGHVS, CDR2 FQNEAQ, per germline. With 1 base removed from V and 1 base from J, the gap between germline ends came to 10 bases. This CDR3 comprises 15 residues.

The rearrangement uses TRBV5-1 and TRBJ1-1; maybe TRBD1 (5 bases). V was pared by 1 base and J by 6 bases, with 13 bases between. CDR1 and CDR2 from the germline V gene are SGHRS and YFSETQ. This CDR3 is built from 14 residues. The CDR3 spells CASSLQGGVAEAFF. Here the CDR3 DNA reads TGCGCCAGCAGCTTGCAGGGCGGTGTGGCTGAAGCTTTCTTT. The full variable domain, with the rest looked up from reference TRBV5-1 and TRBJ1-1, is KAGVTQTPRYLIKTRGQQVTLSCSPISGHRSVSWYQQTPGQGLQFLFEYFSETQRNKGNFPGRFSGRQFSNSRSEMNVSTLELGDSALYLCASSLQGGVAEAFFGQGTRLTVV.

This clonotype was observed a few times. The rearrangement joins TRBV12-3 or TRBV12-4 to TRBJ2-3; perhaps TRBD1 as D (5 bases). Deletions cut 6 bases from V and 0 bases from J, with 13 bases between. The CDR3 runs to 15 residues. CDR3 sequence: CASSPPQGSTDTQYF. The CDR3 DNA reads TGTGCCAGCAGCCCACCCCAGGGAAGCACAGATACGCAGTATTTT.

This clonotype was seen repeatedly, ten times or more. At one boundary the junction diverges from the germline segment, which might be a read error. J is TRBJ1-1 and V is TRBV5-1; D not certain. This CDR3 region has 13 residues. Germline-derived CDR1 and CDR2 are SGHRS and YFSETQ. The CDR3 bases are TGTGCCAGCAGCTTAGAGGTGAACACTGAAGCTTTCTTT. This encodes CASSLEVNTEAFF.

This clonotype was counted only a few times. V gene TRBV20-1 combines with J gene TRBJ2-7; D ambiguous. CDR3 length: 15 residues. CDR1 is DFQATT and CDR2 is SNEGSKA in the germline V gene (reference sequence). Trimming left V 1 base short and J 2 bases short, with 15 bases between. In DNA, the CDR3 is TGCAGTGCTAGAGGGCTTGGGTGGGCGACCTACGAGCAGTACTTC. This gives the protein CSARGLGWATYEQYF.

This rearrangement joins TRBV13 to TRBJ2-7, with a tentative D call TRBD1 (6 bases). The CDR3 sequence is 17 residues long. Germline V CDR1 and CDR2: PRHDT, FYEKMQ (reference sequence). The ends were cut back, 7 bases at V and 4 bases at J, with 26 bases in the middle. CDR3 in DNA: TGTGCCAGCAACGGATACATATCAGGGCAGGGGTCATACGAGCAGTACTTC. Its translation: CASNGYISGQGSYEQYF.

In its sample, this clonotype was seen a few times. A read error may account for a junction end that differs from germline. The chain employs TRBV5-5 and TRBJ2-7; a weak D match, TRBD1 (5 bases). This CDR3 spans 13 amino acids. Germline lookup yields CDR1 SGHKS and CDR2 YYEKEE (reference sequence). In DNA, the CDR3 is TGTGCCAGCAGTTTGGACACCGCCTACGAGCAGTACTTC. It specifies CASSLDTAYEQYF.

This clonotype has a count of ten or more. The chain joins TRBV4-1 to TRBJ2-2; D is undetermined. Germline values: CDR1 MGHRA, CDR2 YSYEKL. With 0 bases removed from V and 9 bases from J, the gap between germline ends came to 5 bases. The CDR3 loop spans 12 amino acids. The CDR3 bases are TGCGCCAGCAGCCAAGATGGTTGGGAGCTGTTTTTT. This translates into CASSQDGWELFF.

This clonotype was recorded once. The chain is built from TRBV14 and TRBJ2-7; 9 bases agree with TRBD2. The trim removed 1 base at V and 6 bases at J, leaving 4 bases unmatched. CDR3 length: 14 amino acids. Germline lookup yields CDR1 SGHDN and CDR2 FVKESK. The CDR3 loop reads CASSQVGTSREQYF. Here the CDR3 DNA reads TGTGCCAGCAGCCAAGTGGGGACTAGCCGCGAGCAGTACTTC.

This clonotype was seen a handful of times. V gene TRBV3-1 combines with J gene TRBJ1-5; D unclear. The CDR3 has 14 residues. Germline V CDR1 and CDR2: LGHDT, YNNKEL (reference sequence). With 0 bases removed from V and 0 bases from J, the gap between germline ends came to 3 bases. As DNA, the CDR3 is TGTGCCAGCAGCCAAGAGATTAGCAATCAGCCCCAGCATTTT. This gives the protein CASSQEISNQPQHF.

The chain is built from TRBV7-9 and TRBJ2-5; D assignment may be TRBD1 or TRBD2 (5 bases each). Germline CDR1 and CDR2: SEHNR and FQNEAQ (reference sequence). The CDR3 consists of 17 residues. Deletions cut 1 base from V and 1 base from J, with 16 bases between. The CDR3 here is CASSLVGGWGTQETQYF. The CDR3 bases are TGTGCCAGCAGCTTAGTCGGCGGGTGGGGCACCCAAGAGACCCAGTACTTC.

This clonotype was detected only a few times. The chain joins TRBV25-1 to TRBJ2-5, with 8 bases identical to TRBD1. This CDR3 spans 16 amino acids. The ends lost 3 bases at V and 0 bases at J; junction bases unmatched: 6. The V gene's germline CDR1 is MGHDK and CDR2 SYGVNS. The CDR3 bases are TGTGCCAGCAGTGAGAGGGACAGGCCCAACCAAGAGACCCAGTACTTC. Its translation: CASSERDRPNQETQYF.